Shown below are 11 T cell receptor beta chains from a single sample sequenced in a study of blood T cells in healthy people across ages (dated by TCRdb to the mid-2010s). The receptor library was made with 5' RACE. The instrument given in TCRdb is Illumina HiSeq 2500. A second PCR of about 6 to 12 cycles was run with a J-beta primer mix and a sample-barcoded 5' primer. The public reads were reprocessed in TCRdb via fastp at Q25 and MiXCR, keeping in-frame beta chains. Each record represents a unique CDR3 protein, reported with the most common genes and DNA among its rows. The sample profile shows around 780,000 distinct CDR3 sequences; approximately 60% of them were found once. In total, the top ten clones hold roughly 24% of the sample. The sequenced material came from blood. Receptors were obtained from a man aged 35 to 55 in good health.

The rearrangement links TRBV9 to TRBJ2-1, with TRBD1 identical over 7 bases. With V trimmed by 4 bases and J by 3 bases, 7 bases remained unmatched. The CDR3 runs to 15 residues. Germline values: CDR1 SGDLS, CDR2 YYNGEE. The CDR3 bases are TGTGCCAGCAGCCCTAGACAGGGCATCTACAATGAGCAGTTCTTC. Translating gives CASSPRQGIYNEQFF.

The rearrangement joins TRBV28 to TRBJ2-2, with 8 bases lining up with TRBD1. This CDR3 contains 16 residues. The J segment lost 9 bases and the V segment lost 5 bases, leaving 14 bases of the junction unmatched. Germline lookup yields CDR1 MDHEN and CDR2 SYDVKM. The CDR3 DNA reads as TGTGCCAGCAGTCTGAGGACAGGGCAACTTAGTAGGGAGCTGTTTTTT. Its protein product is CASSLRTGQLSRELFF.

There are a few counts of this clonotype. V and J are TRBV11-2 and TRBJ2-6; the match to TRBD1 covers 7 bases. The CDR3 runs to 18 residues. Per the germline V gene, CDR1 is SGHAT and CDR2 is FQNNGV. J gave up 0 bases and V 5 bases, and 10 bases lay outside the gene matches. CDR3: CASSRFRGISSGANVLTF. In DNA form, the CDR3 reads TGTGCCAGCAGCCGCTTCAGGGGGATAAGCTCTGGGGCCAACGTCCTGACTTTC.

This clonotype was recorded a few times. The gene calls are TRBV2 and TRBJ1-1; no reliable D call. Germline lookup yields CDR1 SNHLY and CDR2 FYNNEI. Trimming shortened V by 2 bases and J by 6 bases, and 4 bases separated the two germline ends. This CDR3 region has 11 residues. CDR3 region: CASSEMPEAFF. The CDR3 nucleotides are TGTGCCAGCAGTGAAATGCCTGAAGCTTTCTTT. Full variable domain (missing parts from reference TRBV2 and TRBJ1-1): EPEVTQTPSHQVTQMGQEVILRCVPISNHLYFYWYRQILGQKVEFLVSFYNNEISEKSEIFDDQFSVERPDGSNFTLKIRSTKLEDSAMYFCASSEMPEAFFGQGTRLTVV.

This clonotype came up many times. The rearrangement uses TRBV9 and TRBJ1-2, with a tentative D call TRBD1 (5 bases). This CDR3 spans 14 amino acids. Germline loops: CDR1 SGDLS, CDR2 YYNGEE. V was cut by 3 bases and J by 0 bases, with 9 bases left in between. This chain's CDR3 is CASSEGDSNYGYTF. The CDR3 nucleotides read TGTGCCAGCAGCGAAGGGGATTCTAACTATGGCTACACCTTC.

This clonotype came up a few times. V and J are TRBV4-2 and TRBJ2-7, with 14 bases identical to TRBD2. The CDR3 length is 17 residues. CDR1 and CDR2 (germline): LGHNA, YNFKEQ. V trimming: 0 bases; J trimming: 3 bases; junction bases outside the gene matches: 4. As DNA, the CDR3 is TGTGCCAGCAGCCAAGAACCGGGACTAGCGGGGGACTACGAGCAGTACTTC. This encodes CASSQEPGLAGDYEQYF.

This clonotype has more than one count but fewer than ten. The V call is TRBV7-2, the J call TRBJ2-5; maybe TRBD2 (5 bases). The CDR3 consists of 16 residues. V gave up 5 bases and J gave up 5 bases, with 21 bases separating them. The V gene's germline CDR1 is SGHTA and CDR2 FQGNSA. This CDR3 reads CASSPPYAGERETQYF. The CDR3 DNA is TGTGCCAGCAGCCCACCCTACGCCGGGGAAAGGGAGACCCAGTACTTC.

This rearrangement joins TRBV6-1 to TRBJ2-7; 15 nucleotides align to TRBD2. Germline-derived CDR1 and CDR2 are MNHNS and SASEGT. CDR3 length: 15 amino acids. With V trimmed by 10 bases and J by 1 base, 5 bases remained unmatched. The CDR3 loop is CATAGTSGGSYEQYF. CDR3 nucleotides: TGTGCCACGGCAGGGACTAGCGGGGGGTCCTACGAGCAGTACTTC.

This clonotype was seen once. The chain joins TRBV6-5 to TRBJ1-2; D remains unclear. V was trimmed by 2 bases and J by 1 base, leaving 14 bases between them. The CDR3 has 16 residues. Germline V gene data show CDR1 as MNHEY and CDR2 as SVGAGI. For the CDR3, the DNA is TGTGCCAGCAGTTACCAAGGAGACGGTATTAACTATGGCTACACCTTC. The encoded protein is CASSYQGDGINYGYTF.

Comments on this clonotype: The junction and the germline gene differ at one end; a read error may be behind it. The V call is TRBV5-4, the J call TRBJ2-7; 8 nucleotides agree with TRBD2. There are 14 residues in the CDR3. Germline lookup yields CDR1 SGHNT and CDR2 YYREEE (reference sequence). The CDR3 loop reads CASSLGLVPYEQYF. CDR3 nucleotide sequence: TGTGCCAGCAGTTTGGGACTAGTCCCCTACGAGCAGTACTTC.

This clonotype was found a few times. The V and J genes are TRBV5-5 and TRBJ2-5; D is ambiguous. CDR1 is SGHKS, CDR2 YYEKEE, per germline (reference sequence). CDR3 length equals 14 residues. V was clipped by 6 bases and J by 4 bases, with 16 bases between them. CDR3 in DNA: TGTGCCAGCAACCAGGACCCTCAGACAGAGACCCAGTACTTC. Protein product: CASNQDPQTETQYF.